Presented here are 32 T cell receptor beta chains from one specimen sequenced in a study of blood T cell repertoires in COVID-19. TCRdb's table, derived via immunoSEQ multiplex PCR, lists solely in-frame clones and lacks some. The repertoire has some 190,000 clones, about 83% of them found once; the top ten carry under 4%. The sequenced material came from PBMCs or T cells enriched from blood (not recorded which). These receptor sequences come from a woman aged 30 to 39 who had been exposed to COVID-19.

This sequence joins TRBV7-2 and TRBJ1-5; a possible D gene is TRBD1 (6 bases). The CDR3 covers 13 residues. Trimming pared 5 bases from V and 10 bases from J, leaving 15 bases between. Germline values: CDR1 SGHTA, CDR2 FQGNSA. The CDR3 loop reads CASSPGGGPPQHF. The CDR3 nucleotides are TGTGCCAGCAGCCCCGGCGGGGGCCCTCCCCAGCATTTT.

The chain employs TRBV27 and TRBJ2-1; 8 bases match TRBD2. Germline V gene lookup returns CDR1 MNHEY and CDR2 SMNVEV (reference sequence). Trimming at V came to 8 bases and at J to 7 bases, leaving 16 bases not matched to a gene. This CDR3 contains 16 residues. CDR3 nucleotides: TGTGCCAGCTTTCCCCCTACGGGACTAGGGGGGAATGAGCAGTTCTTC. Translated, it gives CASFPPTGLGGNEQFF.

The rearrangement joins TRBV3-1 (or the pseudogene TRBV3-2) to TRBJ2-7; D may be TRBD2 (5 bases). The CDR3 runs to 14 residues. V shed 1 base and J shed 3 bases, with 10 bases lying between them. Germline CDR1 is LGHDT and CDR2 is YNNKEL (reference sequence). CDR3 DNA sequence: TGTGCCAGCAGCCAAGGGGCGGGCTACTACGAGCAGTACTTC. Protein product: CASSQGAGYYEQYF.

This clone was seen just once. The chain combines TRBV7-6 with TRBJ1-1, with 7 bases that match TRBD1. This CDR3 comprises 13 residues. The ends lost 5 bases at V and 5 bases at J; junction bases unmatched: 5. Germline assignment: CDR1 SGHVS and CDR2 FNYEAQ. The CDR3 nucleotides are TGTGCCAGCAGCCCAAGACAGGGTACTGAAGCTTTCTTT. Translation gives CASSPRQGTEAFF. Looking up the rest from reference TRBV7-6 and TRBJ1-1 gives the full variable domain: GAGVSQSPRYKVTKRGQDVALRCDPISGHVSLYWYRQALGQGPEFLTYFNYEAQQDKSGLPNDRFSAERPEGSISTLTIQRTEQRDSAMYRCASSPRQGTEAFFGQGTRLTVV.

This clone has a single count. The gene calls are TRBV7-9 and TRBJ1-1; 11 bases are a match to TRBD1. Germline assignment: CDR1 SEHNR and CDR2 FQNEAQ (reference sequence). With 5 bases clipped from V and 6 bases from J, the junction kept 11 bases outside the gene matches. The length of the CDR3 is 16 residues. The DNA for the CDR3 is TGTGCCAGCAGCCGAACAACCGGGACAGGGGGGCCTGAAGCTTTCTTT. Protein sequence: CASSRTTGTGGPEAFF.

This rearrangement joins TRBV7-2 to TRBJ1-3; maybe TRBD1 (5 bases). CDR3 length: 14 residues. Per germline, CDR1 SGHTA and CDR2 FQGNSA. Trimming removed 5 bases from V and 5 bases from J, with 13 bases in between. The CDR3 loop is CASSPGRERNTIYF. In DNA form, the CDR3 reads TGTGCCAGCAGCCCTGGCAGGGAAAGAAACACCATATATTTT. The full variable domain, completed using reference TRBV7-2 and TRBJ1-3, is GAGVSQSPSNKVTEKGKDVELRCDPISGHTALYWYRQSLGQGLEFLIYFQGNSAPDKSGLPSDRFSAERTGGSVSTLTIQRTQQEDSAVYLCASSPGRERNTIYFGEGSWLTVV.

The rearrangement links TRBV11-2 to TRBJ1-5, with 7 positions matching TRBD1. The CDR3 spans 16 residues. After removal of 5 bases from V and 1 base from J, the junction contained 8 bases not matched to a gene. CDR1 and CDR2 from the germline V gene are SGHAT and FQNNGV. For the CDR3, the DNA is TGTGCCAGCAGCCTCCAGACAGGGTTGAGCAATCAGCCCCAGCATTTT. Its translation is CASSLQTGLSNQPQHF.

The chain couples TRBV28 to TRBJ2-7; D is possibly TRBD1 (6 bases). Trimming stripped 3 bases from V and 3 bases from J, with 9 bases between. Looked up from germline, CDR1 is MDHEN and CDR2 is SYDVKM. The CDR3 consists of 13 residues. CDR3 amino acids: CASSFIQGYEQYF. DNA for the CDR3: TGTGCCAGCAGTTTCATACAGGGCTACGAGCAGTACTTC.

The chain carries TRBV6-2 or TRBV6-3 and TRBJ2-1; 12 nucleotides align to TRBD1. The germline CDR1 and CDR2 sequences are MNHEY and SVGEGT. The CDR3 loop spans 14 amino acids. Trimming took 6 bases from V and 7 from J; bases not matched to a gene: 4. In nucleotides, the CDR3 is TGTGCCAGCAGCCCGGGACAGGGGGCAAATGAGCAGTTCTTC. Residues: CASSPGQGANEQFF.

The chain's CDR3 is CASSQVGLEYETQYF. The CDR3 bases are TGCGCCAGCAGCCAAGTGGGACTGGAATATGAGACCCAGTACTTC. The rearrangement joins TRBV4-1 to TRBJ2-5; D might be TRBD2 (6 bases). The CDR3 contains 15 residues. The germline V gene has CDR1 MGHRA and CDR2 YSYEKL. V lost 1 base and J 5 bases, leaving 14 bases between the germline ends.

CDR3 coding DNA: TGTGCCAGCTCACCCCCGGGGGGAAACTATAATTCACCCCTCCACTTT. Translated: CASSPPGGNYNSPLHF. The J gene is TRBJ1-6, the V gene TRBV18; D may be TRBD1 (5 bases). Germline CDR1 and CDR2: KGHSH and LQKENI. V was trimmed by 3 bases and J by 3 bases, leaving 12 bases between them. CDR3 size: 16 residues.

The chain combines TRBV9 with TRBJ1-1; the D is unclear. Trimming took off 3 bases at V and 2 bases at J, with 8 bases between the two ends. The CDR3 extends over 13 amino acids. In germline, CDR1 is SGDLS, CDR2 YYNGEE. CDR3 sequence reads: CASSAGSNTEAFF. CDR3 bases: TGTGCCAGCAGCGCAGGAAGCAACACTGAAGCTTTCTTT.

The chain joins TRBV6-2 or TRBV6-3 to TRBJ2-7, with 7 nucleotides matching TRBD1. Germline CDR1 and CDR2: MNHEY and SVGEGT. CDR3 size: 14 residues. The V gene end was trimmed by 5 bases and the J gene end by 6 bases; junction bases not matched to a gene: 10. The CDR3 sequence: CASSNGQDTLEQYF. As DNA, the CDR3 is TGTGCCAGCAGTAACGGACAGGACACGCTCGAGCAGTACTTC.

The rearrangement joins TRBV5-1 to TRBJ1-1, with a weak D call TRBD1 (6 bases). Germline V gives CDR1 SGHRS, CDR2 YFSETQ. This CDR3 comprises 16 residues. V dropped 0 bases and J dropped 1 base, with 13 bases sitting between them. In nucleotides, the CDR3 is TGCGCCAGCAGCTTGGAGCGGCCAGGGGAGAACACTGAAGCTTTCTTT. It translates to CASSLERPGENTEAFF.

This CDR3 is CASSLESSFQETQYF. In nucleotides, the CDR3 is TGCGCCAGCAGCTTGGAGAGTAGTTTCCAAGAGACCCAGTACTTC. This rearrangement joins TRBV5-1 to TRBJ2-5, with D unresolved. The CDR3 loop spans 15 amino acids. Germline V gene sequence: CDR1 SGHRS, CDR2 YFSETQ. The V end was cut by 0 bases, the J end by 1 base, with 10 bases between.

The genes are TRBV29-1 and TRBJ2-3; tentatively, D is TRBD1 (6 bases). The V and J ends lost 3 bases and 11 bases respectively, with 15 bases between them. CDR3 length equals 12 residues. CDR1 and CDR2 from the germline V gene are SQVTM and ANQGSEA. CDR3 protein: CSVDGTGWEQYF. CDR3 DNA: TGCAGCGTTGATGGCACAGGGTGGGAGCAGTATTTT.

This chain uses TRBV11-2 with TRBJ2-7; D perhaps matches TRBD1 (6 bases). Trimming removed 1 base at V and 4 bases at J, with 14 bases between. Germline V gene sequence: CDR1 SGHAT, CDR2 FQNNGV. CDR3 length equals 15 residues. As DNA, the CDR3 is TGTGCCAGCAGCTTAGGGGGTAGGGGGATGTACGAGCAGTACTTC. Residues: CASSLGGRGMYEQYF.

The rearrangement uses TRBV7-3 and TRBJ2-1; 12 positions agree with TRBD2. The germline V gene has CDR1 SGHTA and CDR2 FQGTGA. After removal of 5 bases from V and 3 bases from J, the junction contained 2 bases not matched to a gene. CDR3 size: 15 residues. As DNA, the CDR3 is TGTGCCAGCAGCCCGACTAGCGGGGGCTACAATGAGCAGTTCTTC. Translating gives CASSPTSGGYNEQFF.

The chain has TRBV6-2 or TRBV6-3 and TRBJ2-5; TRBD2 agrees at 8 bases. CDR1 MNHEY and CDR2 SVGEGT come from the germline V gene. This CDR3 region has 16 residues. Germline trimming cut 1 base from V and 2 bases from J; bases unmatched to any gene: 6. The CDR3 sequence: CASSYFRLALQETQYF. CDR3 bases: TGTGCCAGCAGTTACTTTAGACTAGCGTTGCAAGAGACCCAGTACTTC.

V is TRBV4-3 and J is TRBJ2-2, with TRBD1 matching 8 bases. V dropped 3 bases and J dropped 5; count of bases not matched to a gene: 8. The CDR3 spans 16 residues. The germline CDR1 and CDR2 sequences are LGHNA and YSLEER. This chain's CDR3 is CASSQDRARGTGELFF. Written as DNA, the CDR3 is TGCGCCAGCAGCCAGGACAGGGCCAGAGGAACCGGGGAGCTGTTTTTT.

The count of this clone is one. The V call is TRBV6-5, the J call TRBJ1-2; D is unresolved. V was shortened by 2 bases and J by 4 bases, with 14 bases between the two germline ends. CDR3 length: 15 residues. Germline V gene data show CDR1 as MNHEY and CDR2 as SVGAGI. The CDR3, as DNA: TGTGCCAGCAGTTACCCCACGGGGAGGGTCTATGGCTACACCTTC. Translation gives CASSYPTGRVYGYTF.

The CDR3 DNA is TGTGCCACCAGCCAGGGTCGGAATCAGCCCCAGCATTTT. This gives the protein CATSQGRNQPQHF. The gene calls are TRBV24-1 and TRBJ1-5, with D perhaps TRBD1 (5 bases). Trimming took off 7 bases at V and 4 bases at J, with 10 bases between the two ends. Looked up from germline, CDR1 is KGHDR and CDR2 is SFDVKD. CDR3 length equals 13 residues.

This clone was observed a handful of times. The chain couples TRBV30 to TRBJ2-7; TRBD2 agrees at 7 bases. The CDR3 is 12 residues long. Trimming took 2 bases from V and 7 from J; bases not matched to a gene: 5. Germline CDR1 GTSNPN, CDR2 SVGIG (reference sequence). For the CDR3, the DNA is TGTGCCTGGAGTCCGCGGGGGAGGGAGCAGTACTTC. Translation gives CAWSPRGREQYF.

The count of this clone is one. This sequence joins TRBV9 and TRBJ1-4, with unresolved D. V was cut by 3 bases and J by 6 bases, with 15 bases left in between. The CDR3 has 15 residues. Germline CDR1 reads SGDLS; CDR2 reads YYNGEE. CDR3 in DNA: TGTGCCAGCAGCGCCCGAGGTGGAGATTATGAAAAACTGTTTTTT. It translates to CASSARGGDYEKLFF.

The chain joins TRBV14 to TRBJ2-3; the D gene is possibly TRBD2 (6 bases). The CDR3 loop spans 16 amino acids. CDR1 is SGHDN, CDR2 FVKESK, per germline. V was clipped by 3 bases and J by 1 base, with 14 bases between them. In DNA, the CDR3 is TGTGCCAGCAGCCAGACTAGGATGGGGGGCACAGATACGCAGTATTTT. This translates into CASSQTRMGGTDTQYF.

This chain connects TRBV27 to TRBJ1-1, with TRBD1 as a possible D gene (5 bases). Germline lookup yields CDR1 MNHEY and CDR2 SMNVEV (reference sequence). The CDR3 extends over 14 amino acids. V lost 6 bases, J lost 5 bases, and 16 bases lay in between. CDR3 loop: CASSPRGTRTEAFF. CDR3 DNA sequence: TGTGCCAGCAGCCCACGGGGGACGCGGACTGAAGCTTTCTTT.

The V and J genes are TRBV2 and TRBJ2-5; the match to TRBD1 covers 9 bases. Trimming at V came to 6 bases and at J to 4 bases, leaving 3 bases not matched to a gene. The CDR3 is made up of 13 amino acids. CDR1 SNHLY and CDR2 FYNNEI come from the germline V gene. The CDR3 loop is CASRDRGLETQYF. In DNA, the CDR3 is TGTGCCAGCAGAGACAGGGGGTTAGAGACCCAGTACTTC.

The rearrangement uses TRBV15 and TRBJ2-7; 8 bases align to TRBD2. This CDR3 has 14 amino acids. Germline V gene sequence: CDR1 LNHNV, CDR2 YYDKDF (reference sequence). With 6 bases clipped from V and 3 bases from J, the junction kept 7 bases outside the gene matches. CDR3 nucleotide sequence: TGTGCCACCAGACCGGGACGGGGGGGCTACGAGCAGTACTTC. Its protein product is CATRPGRGGYEQYF.

The chain recombines TRBV7-6 with TRBJ1-5, with D hard to call. The length of the CDR3 is 17 residues. The V end lost 5 bases, the J end lost 0 bases, and 17 bases lay between the germline ends. The V gene's germline CDR1 is SGHVS and CDR2 FNYEAQ. The CDR3 here is CASSRTSGTPSNQPQHF. Written as DNA, the CDR3 is TGTGCCAGCAGCCGTACGTCAGGAACCCCTAGCAATCAGCCCCAGCATTTT.

This rearrangement joins TRBV3-1 (or the pseudogene TRBV3-2) to TRBJ1-2; 9 nucleotides agree with TRBD1. CDR1 is LGHDT, CDR2 YNNKEL, per germline (reference sequence). J gave up 7 bases and V 0 bases, and 9 bases lay outside the gene matches. This CDR3 region has 16 residues. CDR3 region: CASSQDYGTGSSGYTF. CDR3 nucleotide sequence: TGTGCCAGCAGCCAAGACTACGGGACAGGGTCTTCTGGCTACACCTTC.

The chain carries TRBV18 and TRBJ1-5, with D unclear. Germline loops: CDR1 KGHSH, CDR2 LQKENI. Trimming took off 4 bases at V and 3 bases at J, with 13 bases between the two ends. The length of the CDR3 is 15 residues. CDR3 bases: TGTGCCAGCTCACAGGGAGACACAGACAATCAGCCCCAGCATTTT. Translating gives CASSQGDTDNQPQHF. Full variable domain (missing parts from reference TRBV18 and TRBJ1-5): NAGVMQNPRHLVRRRGQEARLRCSPMKGHSHVYWYRQLPEEGLKFMVYLQKENIIDESGMPKERFSAEFPKEGPSILRIQQVVRGDSAAYFCASSQGDTDNQPQHFGDGTRLSIL.

This chain joins TRBV5-6 and TRBJ2-1, with D possibly TRBD1 on 5 matching bases. The CDR3 consists of 15 residues. CDR1 is SGHDT, CDR2 YYEEEE, per germline. V dropped 4 bases and J dropped 10 bases, with 21 bases sitting between them. CDR3 in DNA: TGTGCCAGCAGCCACCGTAAGGACGGCTCAGGGGAGCAGTTCTTC. The encoded protein is CASSHRKDGSGEQFF. Filled out from reference TRBV5-6 and TRBJ2-1, the complete variable domain reads DAGVTQSPTHLIKTRGQQVTLRCSPKSGHDTVSWYQQALGQGPQFIFQYYEEEERQRGNFPDRFSGHQFPNYSSELNVNALLLGDSALYLCASSHRKDGSGEQFFGPGTRLTVL.